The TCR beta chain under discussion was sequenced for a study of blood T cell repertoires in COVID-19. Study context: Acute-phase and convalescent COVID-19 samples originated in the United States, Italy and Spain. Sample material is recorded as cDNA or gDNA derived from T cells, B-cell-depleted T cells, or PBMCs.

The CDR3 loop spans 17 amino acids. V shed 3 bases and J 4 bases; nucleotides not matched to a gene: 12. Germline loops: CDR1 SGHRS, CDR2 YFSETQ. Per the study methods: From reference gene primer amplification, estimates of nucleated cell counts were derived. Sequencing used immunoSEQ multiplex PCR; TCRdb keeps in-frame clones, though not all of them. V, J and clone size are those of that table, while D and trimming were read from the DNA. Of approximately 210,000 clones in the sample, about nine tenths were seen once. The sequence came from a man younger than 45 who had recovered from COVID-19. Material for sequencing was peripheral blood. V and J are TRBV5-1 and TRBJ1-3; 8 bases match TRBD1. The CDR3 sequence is CASSSSLQGAAGNTIYF. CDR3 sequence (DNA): TGCGCCAGCAGCTCCTCTCTTCAGGGGGCGGCAGGAAACACCATATATTTT.